This TCR beta chain was obtained from a study of response to subunit inactivated influenza vaccine. The study's findings and limits: With each seasonal influenza vaccination, the authors suggested, few new T cells are recruited.

MiXCR was run by TCRdb on the RT-PCR reads, yielding one entry per CDR3 protein. The sample lists 500,000 to 600,000 distinct CDR3 sequences, 16% seen once, with 2.5% to 3.5% in the top ten. With 4 bases removed from V and 4 bases from J, the gap between germline ends came to 10 bases. CDR3 size: 14 residues. From germline, CDR1 is MGHDK and CDR2 SYGVNS. A word on this clonotype: Its antigen is currently unknown.

The sample in question was CD4+ T cells sorted from PBMCs, obtained roughly 24 months after vaccination. The chain combines TRBV25-1 with TRBJ2-2; D unclear. This clonotype originated in a man between 50 and 75 years old who received an inactivated influenza vaccine. The CDR3 here is CASSVAGRTGELFF. Written as DNA, the CDR3 is TGTGCCAGCAGTGTAGCAGGCCGCACCGGGGAGCTGTTTTTT. Full variable domain (rest looked up from reference TRBV25-1 and TRBJ2-2): EADIYQTPRYLVIGTGKKITLECSQTMGHDKMYWYQQDPGMELHLIHYSYGVNSTEKGDLSSESTVSRIRTEHFPLTLESARPSHTSQYLCASSVAGRTGELFFGEGSRLTVL.